The 15 T cell receptor beta chains below come from one sample, sequenced in a study of CD8 T cells in Susac syndrome. RNA amounts of about 0.5 to 1 ug underwent reverse transcription with random hexamers. TCRdb re-analysed the immunoSEQ multiplex PCR reads in MiXCR, keeping a single row per CDR3 protein. The sample shows about 110,000 distinct CDR3 sequences, 90% to 98% of them seen only once. Sequenced sample: CD4+ T cells from PBMCs. The source of these receptors is a human donor in good health.

V and J are TRBV5-1 and TRBJ2-2; D might be TRBD2 (6 bases). This CDR3 comprises 16 residues. V was trimmed by 0 bases and J by 4 bases, leaving 13 bases between them. Germline V gives CDR1 SGHRS, CDR2 YFSETQ. The CDR3 nucleotides are TGCGCCAGCAGCTTGGAGATCGGGAGAATCACCGGGGAGCTGTTTTTT. Its protein product is CASSLEIGRITGELFF.

The rearrangement uses TRBV6-2 or TRBV6-3 and TRBJ2-1; the match to TRBD2 covers 10 bases. This CDR3 spans 17 amino acids. Germline V CDR1 and CDR2: MNHEY, SVGEGT. J lost 0 bases, V lost 5 bases, and 7 bases had no gene match. The CDR3 loop reads CASSMTSGLSSYNEQFF. In DNA form, the CDR3 reads TGTGCCAGCAGTATGACTAGCGGGTTGAGCTCCTACAATGAGCAGTTCTTC.

The chain combines TRBV20-1 with TRBJ2-5; TRBD2 is a possible D gene (6 bases). The J call may be incorrect, as the DNA end agrees better with TRBJ2-7. Germline CDR1 DFQATT, CDR2 SNEGSKA (reference sequence). The CDR3 consists of 13 residues. DNA of the CDR3: TGCAGTGCTAGTGCCCGGGGGAAGGACGAGCAGTACTTC. Translating gives CSASARGKDEQYF.

V usage is TRBV20-1 and J usage is TRBJ1-1; D possibly corresponds to TRBD1 (5 bases). Germline V gives CDR1 DFQATT, CDR2 SNEGSKA (reference sequence). V lost 5 bases and J lost 2, with 9 bases in between. The CDR3 is 12 residues long. Here the CDR3 reads CSAAGGNTEAFF. CDR3 in DNA: TGCAGTGCTGCCGGGGGTAACACTGAAGCTTTCTTT.

V gene TRBV7-2 combines with J gene TRBJ1-1; D is possibly TRBD1 (5 bases). From germline, CDR1 is SGHTA and CDR2 FQGNSA. The CDR3 spans 14 residues. Trimming took off 5 bases at V and 4 bases at J, with 14 bases between the two ends. The CDR3 reads CASSENQGPTEAFF. The CDR3 coding sequence is TGTGCCAGCAGCGAAAATCAGGGTCCCACTGAAGCTTTCTTT.

This clonotype came up once. The V call is TRBV29-1, the J call TRBJ2-3; TRBD1 matches at 8 bases. Per germline, CDR1 SQVTM and CDR2 ANQGSEA. This CDR3 is built from 14 residues. The V and J ends lost 7 bases and 0 bases, in that order; junction bases with no gene match: 6. CDR3 amino acids: CSAGQGSSTDTQYF. The CDR3 DNA reads as TGCAGCGCAGGACAGGGCTCTAGCACAGATACGCAGTATTTT.

The chain links TRBV14 to TRBJ2-7, with a possible D match to TRBD1 (5 bases). CDR1 SGHDN and CDR2 FVKESK come from the germline V gene. V lost 0 bases and J lost 6, with 12 bases in between. The CDR3 contains 14 residues. For the CDR3, the DNA is TGTGCCAGCAGCCAAGATGGGGCGGCCGGCGAGCAGTACTTC. Translating gives CASSQDGAAGEQYF.

The rearrangement links TRBV27 to TRBJ1-5; perhaps TRBD1 as D (6 bases). The V end was cut by 2 bases, the J end by 2 bases, with 13 bases between. This CDR3 is built from 16 residues. Germline V gene data show CDR1 as MNHEY and CDR2 as SMNVEV (reference sequence). Written as DNA, the CDR3 is TGTGCCAGCAGTTTAATTTCAGGGGCCCGCAATCAGCCCCAGCATTTT. It specifies CASSLISGARNQPQHF.

V is TRBV18 and J is TRBJ1-6, with 8 bases lining up with TRBD1. The CDR3 is made up of 17 amino acids. V shed 3 bases and J 5 bases; nucleotides not matched to a gene: 9. Germline V CDR1 and CDR2: KGHSH, LQKENI. The CDR3 DNA follows: TGTGCCAGCTCACCTTTCGGACAGGGCGTTGATAATTCACCCCTCCACTTT. Encoded protein: CASSPFGQGVDNSPLHF.

This chain links TRBV12-3 or TRBV12-4 with TRBJ2-4; the match to TRBD2 covers 12 bases. Losses at the gene ends were 5 bases for V and 4 bases for J; bases not matched to a gene: 9. The CDR3 consists of 17 residues. CDR3 residues: CASSRIGLAGRKNIQYF. CDR3 DNA: TGTGCCAGCAGTCGTATCGGACTAGCGGGAAGGAAAAACATTCAGTACTTC.

This clonotype was recorded only once. This rearrangement joins TRBV6-5 to TRBJ1-5, with D unclear. The V gene lost 7 bases and the J gene lost 1 base, with 11 bases spanning the gap. The CDR3 contains 14 residues. Germline V lookup: CDR1 MNHEY, CDR2 SVGAGI. The CDR3 DNA follows: TGTGCCAGCAACCCGGGGTTGAGCAATCAGCCCCAGCATTTT. It specifies CASNPGLSNQPQHF.

This chain connects TRBV6-1 to TRBJ1-1; D remains unclear. CDR3 length: 12 residues. Per the germline V gene, CDR1 is MNHNS and CDR2 is SASEGT. Trimming took 2 bases from V and 8 from J, leaving 9 bases between them. CDR3 nucleotide sequence: TGTGCCAGCAGTGAAAGGCCCGTGGAAGCTTTCTTT. Protein: CASSERPVEAFF.

V is TRBV5-1 and J is TRBJ2-7, with D possibly TRBD2 on 5 matching bases. The CDR3 is 15 residues long. V lost 4 bases and J 8 bases, leaving 22 bases between the germline ends. Germline V lookup: CDR1 SGHRS, CDR2 YFSETQ. The CDR3 DNA is TGCGCCAGCAGCCTCGATCTGCCACGGGATTACAAGCAGTACTTC. It is translated as CASSLDLPRDYKQYF.

The CDR3 DNA reads as TGTGCCAGCTTAGCGGATCATCTTAACTATGGCTACACCTTC. It is translated as CASLADHLNYGYTF. V usage is TRBV6-2 or TRBV6-3 and J usage is TRBJ1-2, with D unclear. The CDR3 is made up of 14 amino acids. The germline gives CDR1 MNHEY, CDR2 SVGEGT. Trimming took 8 bases from V and 1 from J, leaving 14 bases between them.

V and J are TRBV30 and TRBJ2-6; D not resolved. Germline V gene sequence: CDR1 GTSNPN, CDR2 SVGIG (reference sequence). This CDR3 is built from 11 residues. Trimming stripped 5 bases from V and 2 bases from J, with 1 base between. The CDR3 is CAWAGANVLTF. The CDR3 bases are TGTGCCTGGGCTGGGGCCAACGTCCTGACTTTC. Using reference TRBV30 and TRBJ2-6 for the parts outside the CDR3, the full variable domain is SQTIHQWPATLVQPVGSPLSLECTVEGTSNPNLYWYRQAAGRGLQLLFYSVGIGQISSEVPQNLSASRPQDRQFILSSKKLLLSDSGFYLCAWAGANVLTFGAGSRLTVL.